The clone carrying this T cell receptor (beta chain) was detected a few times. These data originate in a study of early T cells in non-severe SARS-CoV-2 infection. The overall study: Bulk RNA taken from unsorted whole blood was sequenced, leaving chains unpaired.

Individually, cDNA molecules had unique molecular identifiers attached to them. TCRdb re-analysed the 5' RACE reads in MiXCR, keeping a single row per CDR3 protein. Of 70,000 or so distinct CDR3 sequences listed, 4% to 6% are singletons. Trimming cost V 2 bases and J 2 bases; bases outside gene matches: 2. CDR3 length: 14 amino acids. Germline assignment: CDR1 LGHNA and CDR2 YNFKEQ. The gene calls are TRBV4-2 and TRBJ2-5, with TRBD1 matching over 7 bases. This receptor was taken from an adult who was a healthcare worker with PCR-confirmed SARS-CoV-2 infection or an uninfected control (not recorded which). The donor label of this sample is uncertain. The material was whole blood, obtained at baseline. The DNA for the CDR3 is TGTGCCAGCAGCCAAATGGGACAGCAAGAGACCCAGTACTTC. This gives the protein CASSQMGQQETQYF.